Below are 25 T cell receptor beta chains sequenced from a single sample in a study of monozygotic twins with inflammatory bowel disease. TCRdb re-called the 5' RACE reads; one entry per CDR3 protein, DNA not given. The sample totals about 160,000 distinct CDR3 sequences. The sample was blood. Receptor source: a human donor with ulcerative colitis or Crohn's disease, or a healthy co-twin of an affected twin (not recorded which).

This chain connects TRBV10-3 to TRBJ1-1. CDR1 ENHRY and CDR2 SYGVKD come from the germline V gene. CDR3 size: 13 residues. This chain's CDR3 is CAIRFGPDTEAFF.

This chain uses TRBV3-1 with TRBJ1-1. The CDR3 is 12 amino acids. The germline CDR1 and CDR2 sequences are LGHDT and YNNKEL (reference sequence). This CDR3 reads CASSQGLAEAFF.

CDR3 in amino acids: CAISDSGGLLAGTYEQYF. The chain joins TRBV10-3 to TRBJ2-7; TCRdb lists TRBD2, though no DNA is available to test this call. The V gene's germline CDR1 is ENHRY and CDR2 SYGVKD. The CDR3 totals 18 residues.

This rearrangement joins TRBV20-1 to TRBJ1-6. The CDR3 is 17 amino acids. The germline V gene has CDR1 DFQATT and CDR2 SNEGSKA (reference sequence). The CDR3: CSARDWRKSSYNSPLHF.

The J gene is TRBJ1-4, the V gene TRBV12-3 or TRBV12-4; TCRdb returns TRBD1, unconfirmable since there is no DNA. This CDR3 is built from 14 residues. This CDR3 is CASSWAGGGEKLFF.

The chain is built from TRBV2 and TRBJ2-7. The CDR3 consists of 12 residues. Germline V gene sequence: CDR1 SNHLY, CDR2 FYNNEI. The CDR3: CASSEVRVEQYF.

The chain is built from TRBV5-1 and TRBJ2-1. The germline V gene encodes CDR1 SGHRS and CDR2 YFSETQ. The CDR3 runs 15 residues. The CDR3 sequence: CASSLAANSYNEQFF.

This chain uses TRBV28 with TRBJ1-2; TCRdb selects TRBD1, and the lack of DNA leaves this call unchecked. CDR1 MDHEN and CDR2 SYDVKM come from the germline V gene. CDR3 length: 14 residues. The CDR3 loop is CAGSGAGSHYGYTF.

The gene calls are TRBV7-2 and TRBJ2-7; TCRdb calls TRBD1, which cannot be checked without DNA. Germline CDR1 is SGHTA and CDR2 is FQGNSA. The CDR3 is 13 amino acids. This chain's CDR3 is CASSGTGFFEQYF.

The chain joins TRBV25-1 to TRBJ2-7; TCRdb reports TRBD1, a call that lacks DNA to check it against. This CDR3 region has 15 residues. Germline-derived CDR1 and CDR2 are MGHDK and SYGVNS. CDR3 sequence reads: CASSGKTGGPYEQYF.

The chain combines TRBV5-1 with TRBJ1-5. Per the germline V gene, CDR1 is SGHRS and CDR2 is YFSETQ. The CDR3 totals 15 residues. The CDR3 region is CASSFTGSSNQPQHF. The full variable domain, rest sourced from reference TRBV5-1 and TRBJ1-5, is KAGVTQTPRYLIKTRGQQVTLSCSPISGHRSVSWYQQTPGQGLQFLFEYFSETQRNKGNFPGRFSGRQFSNSRSEMNVSTLELGDSALYLCASSFTGSSNQPQHFGDGTRLSIL.

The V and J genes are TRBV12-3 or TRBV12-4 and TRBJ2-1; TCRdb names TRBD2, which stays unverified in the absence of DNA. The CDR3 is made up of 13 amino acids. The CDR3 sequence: CASSRLVSAEQFF.

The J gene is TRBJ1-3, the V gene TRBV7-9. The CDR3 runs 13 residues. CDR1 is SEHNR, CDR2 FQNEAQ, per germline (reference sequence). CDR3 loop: CASTRDLGNTIYF. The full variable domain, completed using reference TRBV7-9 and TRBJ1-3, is DTGVSQNPRHKITKRGQNVTFRCDPISEHNRLYWYRQTLGQGPEFLTYFQNEAQLEKSRLLSDRFSAERPKGSFSTLEIQRTEQGDSAMYLCASTRDLGNTIYFGEGSWLTVV.

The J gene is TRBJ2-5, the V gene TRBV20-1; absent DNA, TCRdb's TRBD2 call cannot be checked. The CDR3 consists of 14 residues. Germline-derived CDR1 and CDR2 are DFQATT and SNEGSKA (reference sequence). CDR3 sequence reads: CSTRLLAGGETQYF.

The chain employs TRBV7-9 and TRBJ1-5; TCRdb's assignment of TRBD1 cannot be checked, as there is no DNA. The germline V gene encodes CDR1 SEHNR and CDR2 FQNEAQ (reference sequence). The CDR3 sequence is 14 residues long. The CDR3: CASSGMGQNQPQHF.

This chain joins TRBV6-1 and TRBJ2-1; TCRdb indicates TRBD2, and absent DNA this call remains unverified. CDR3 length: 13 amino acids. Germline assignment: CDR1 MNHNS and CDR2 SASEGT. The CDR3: CGTGPNPRGEQFF.

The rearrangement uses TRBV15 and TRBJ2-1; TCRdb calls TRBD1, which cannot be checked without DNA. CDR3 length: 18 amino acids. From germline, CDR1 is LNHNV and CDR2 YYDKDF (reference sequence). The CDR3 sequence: CATSREEDSGVVYNEQFF.

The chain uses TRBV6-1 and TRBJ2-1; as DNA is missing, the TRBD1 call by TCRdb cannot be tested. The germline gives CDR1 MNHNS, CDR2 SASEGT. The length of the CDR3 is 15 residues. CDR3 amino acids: CASSIRGGSYNEQFF.

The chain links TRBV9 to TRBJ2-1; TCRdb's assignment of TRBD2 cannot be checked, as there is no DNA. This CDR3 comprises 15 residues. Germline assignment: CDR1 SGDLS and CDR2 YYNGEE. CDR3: CASSVGGGRGDEQFF.

CDR3 region: CASSYGTGAYEQYF. This sequence joins TRBV6-5 and TRBJ2-7; with no DNA, the TCRdb D assignment of TRBD2 cannot be verified. The germline V gene has CDR1 MNHEY and CDR2 SVGAGI. This CDR3 has 14 amino acids.

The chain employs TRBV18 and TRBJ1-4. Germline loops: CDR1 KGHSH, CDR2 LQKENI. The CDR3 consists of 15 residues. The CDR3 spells CASSPVRRGNEKLFF.

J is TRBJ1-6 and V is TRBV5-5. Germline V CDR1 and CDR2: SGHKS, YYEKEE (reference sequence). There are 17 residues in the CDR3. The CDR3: CASSFVSSGSYNSPLHF.

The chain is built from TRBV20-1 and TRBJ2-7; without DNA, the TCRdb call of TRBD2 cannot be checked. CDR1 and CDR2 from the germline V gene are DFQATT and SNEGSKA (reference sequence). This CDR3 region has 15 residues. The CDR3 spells CSASSGSSRSYEQYF.

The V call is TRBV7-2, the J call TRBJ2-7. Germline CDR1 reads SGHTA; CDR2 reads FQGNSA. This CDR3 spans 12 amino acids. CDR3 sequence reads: CASSFSRDEQYF.

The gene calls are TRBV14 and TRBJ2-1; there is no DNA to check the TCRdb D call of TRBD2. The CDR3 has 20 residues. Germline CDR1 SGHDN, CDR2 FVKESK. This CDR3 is CASSQDSGTSGSLRTAQQFF.